The 2 T cell receptor beta chains below come from one sample, sequenced in a study of graft-versus-host responses after intestinal transplantation (dated by TCRdb to the early 2020s). The time point label corresponds to: cells obtained before transplantation from donor or recipient. Library prep was done by the immunoSEQ multiplex PCR assay. TCRdb holds this immuneACCESS table with in-frame rearrangements only. Some clones are missing; in checked studies, unresolved V genes explain under half, and the rest has no known cause. This sample is represented by roughly 130,000 clones; around nine tenths of them were singletons. The ten most abundant clones make up about 0.2% of the sample. These receptors have no identified antigens. The specimen was unstimulated CD4+ T cells sorted from spleen or lymph node cells, collected before intestinal transplant. Every receptor here comes from a human donor who received an intestinal transplant.

CDR3 loop: CASRKRESNNEQFF. CDR3 in DNA: TGCGCCAGCAGGAAGCGGGAGTCGAACAATGAGCAGTTCTTC. The J gene is TRBJ2-1, the V gene TRBV5-1; TRBD2 aligns across 8 bases. Looked up from germline, CDR1 is SGHRS and CDR2 is YFSETQ. The CDR3 extends over 14 amino acids. J gave up 5 bases and V 5 bases, and 6 bases lay outside the gene matches.

The chain has TRBV27 and TRBJ2-5; maybe TRBD1 (6 bases). The J call may be in error: the DNA end matches TRBJ2-7 better. The V gene's germline CDR1 is MNHEY and CDR2 SMNVEV (reference sequence). The CDR3 has 14 residues. The CDR3 loop is CASSLDSLSYEQYF. The DNA of the CDR3 is TGTGCCAGCAGTTTGGACAGCCTCTCCTACGAGCAGTACTTC.